The rows below give T cell receptor beta chains drawn from one sample of a study of blood T cell repertoires in COVID-19. This table comes from immunoSEQ multiplex PCR, and its TCRdb copy is limited to in-frame clones, with some not included. The sample has 85,000 to 95,000 clones; around 87% are singletons. The material sequenced was peripheral blood. The source of these receptors is a human donor with acute or convalescent COVID-19. The donor label of this sample is uncertain. Each CDR3 is given with its conserved first and last residue. Fields, in order: CDR3 length, V gene, J gene, CDR3 protein.

CDR3 length: 14
V gene: TRBV5-1
J gene: TRBJ1-1
CDR3 protein: CASNIDSSGTEAFF

CDR3 length: 12
V gene: TRBV2
J gene: TRBJ2-1
CDR3 protein: CASSSTSYEQFF

CDR3 length: 15
V gene: TRBV4-2
J gene: TRBJ1-2
CDR3 protein: CASSQDHRVLYGYTF

CDR3 length: 17
V gene: TRBV5-4
J gene: TRBJ1-2
CDR3 protein: CASSLGVNSRLFYGYTF

CDR3 length: 17
V gene: TRBV5-1
J gene: TRBJ2-2
CDR3 protein: CASSLGSTGSNTGELFF

CDR3 length: 12
V gene: TRBV6-5
J gene: TRBJ2-7
CDR3 protein: CASSPIGSLQYF

CDR3 length: 21
V gene: TRBV7-3
J gene: TRBJ2-1
CDR3 protein: CASRSRRVAGGPSPKDNEQFF

CDR3 length: 15
V gene: TRBV19
J gene: TRBJ1-2
CDR3 protein: CASSILRDRPYGYTF

CDR3 length: 15
V gene: TRBV6-5
J gene: TRBJ1-1
CDR3 protein: CASSYSSRSYTEAFF

CDR3 length: 16
V gene: TRBV6-5
J gene: TRBJ1-1
CDR3 protein: CASSYTGPGQPTEAFF

CDR3 length: 17
V gene: TRBV11-2
J gene: TRBJ2-1
CDR3 protein: CASSLYLTRSSYNEQFF

CDR3 length: 14
V gene: TRBV2
J gene: TRBJ1-1
CDR3 protein: CASSGGGPNTEAFF

CDR3 length: 16
V gene: TRBV13
J gene: TRBJ1-6
CDR3 protein: CASSRYQGPLDSPLHF

CDR3 length: 11
V gene: TRBV12-3/TRBV12-4
J gene: TRBJ1-4
CDR3 protein: CASSPGPGVFF

CDR3 length: 15
V gene: TRBV2
J gene: TRBJ1-4
CDR3 protein: CASRPRTSPYEKLFF

CDR3 length: 14
V gene: TRBV9
J gene: TRBJ2-6
CDR3 protein: CASSVYSGANVLTF

CDR3 length: 15
V gene: TRBV5-1
J gene: TRBJ2-7
CDR3 protein: CASSLAPGISYEQYF